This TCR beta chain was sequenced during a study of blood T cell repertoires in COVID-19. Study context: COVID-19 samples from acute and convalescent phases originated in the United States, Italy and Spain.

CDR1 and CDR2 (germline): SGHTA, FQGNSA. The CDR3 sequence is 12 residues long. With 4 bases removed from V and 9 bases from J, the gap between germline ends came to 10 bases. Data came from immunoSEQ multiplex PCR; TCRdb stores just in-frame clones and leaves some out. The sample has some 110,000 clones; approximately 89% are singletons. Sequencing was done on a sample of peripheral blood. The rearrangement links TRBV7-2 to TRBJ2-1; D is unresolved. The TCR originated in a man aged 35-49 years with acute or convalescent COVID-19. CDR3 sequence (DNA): TGTGCCAGCAGCTCCACTTGGAGTGAGCAGTTCTTC. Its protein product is CASSSTWSEQFF. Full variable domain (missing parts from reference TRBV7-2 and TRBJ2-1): GAGVSQSPSNKVTEKGKDVELRCDPISGHTALYWYRQSLGQGLEFLIYFQGNSAPDKSGLPSDRFSAERTGGSVSTLTIQRTQQEDSAVYLCASSSTWSEQFFGPGTRLTVL.